The subject of this entry is one T cell receptor beta chain. Germline lookup yields CDR1 LGHDT and CDR2 YNNKEL (reference sequence). The CDR3 runs 15 residues. The V and J ends lost 5 bases and 0 bases, in that order; junction bases with no gene match: 3. The entry originates in a study of blood T cell repertoires in COVID-19. This table comes from immunoSEQ multiplex PCR, and its TCRdb copy is limited to in-frame clones, with some not included. The data hold some 110,000 clones, with around nine tenths observed a single time. The receptor was isolated from a man aged 35 to 55 with acute or convalescent COVID-19. The chain is built from TRBV3-1 (or the pseudogene TRBV3-2) and TRBJ2-5; 10 nucleotides match TRBD2. The sequenced sample was peripheral blood. The CDR3 DNA is TGTGCCAGCAGCGCGACTAGCGGGTACCAAGAGACCCAGTACTTC. Translated, it gives CASSATSGYQETQYF.